These 2 T cell receptor beta chains were sequenced from one sample in a study of Ad26.COV2.S vaccination and SARS-CoV-2 variants. As to treatment: some 20 received Ad26.COV2.S at low or high dose, single or two shots; about 5 received placebo; per-sample allocation not given. All samples were drawn on day 63, counting from the first vaccine or placebo injection. Clones were read by immunoSEQ multiplex PCR, and TCRdb kept only the in-frame ones, dropping some. Of approximately 420,000 clones listed, 88% are singletons. Sample: peripheral blood, taken in a trial of Ad26.COV2.S vaccine versus placebo. The receptors were sampled from a person between 18 and 65 years old who received the Ad26.COV2.S COVID-19 vaccine or a placebo.

The DNA of the CDR3 is TGTGCCAGCAGACTATATCGGAACAGGGACCTCAATGAGCAGTTCTTC. Translated, it gives CASRLYRNRDLNEQFF. The genes are TRBV5-4 and TRBJ2-1, with a weak D call TRBD1 (6 bases). The CDR3 extends over 16 amino acids. V was pared by 5 bases and J by 6 bases, with 21 bases between. Germline values: CDR1 SGHNT, CDR2 YYREEE (reference sequence).

This chain joins TRBV6-1 and TRBJ2-7, with a possible D match to TRBD1 (5 bases). The CDR3 contains 13 residues. V lost 1 base, J lost 2 bases, and 6 bases lay in between. Germline V gene lookup returns CDR1 MNHNS and CDR2 SASEGT. CDR3 loop: CASSEDRPYEQYF. The CDR3 DNA reads TGTGCCAGCAGTGAAGACAGGCCCTACGAGCAGTACTTC.